These T cell receptor beta chains were read from a single sample in a study of PD-L1 blockade in urothelial cancer. Generated by immunoSEQ multiplex PCR, the TCRdb table keeps only in-frame clones and is missing some. Of tens of thousands of clones in the sample, 84% were seen once. The input for sequencing was PBMCs, taken around atezolizumab (anti-PD-L1) treatment. Every receptor here comes from a woman in her 70s with urothelial cancer. Both conserved end residues are part of each CDR3. Fields, in order: V gene, clone size, J gene, D gene, CDR3 DNA, CDR3 protein. A D gene is named only where the DNA matches it firmly. Clone sizes are given selectively: once, few, many, or a class where the clone is expanded.

>TRBV5-1|-|TRBJ2-5|-
TGCGCCAGCAGCTTTAGTATTCCACAAGAGACCCAGTACTTC
CASSFSIPQETQYF
>TRBV7-8|-|TRBJ2-2|-
TGTGCCAGCAGCCCCCCCCTCGCGAACACCGGGGAGCTGTTTTTT
CASSPPLANTGELFF
>TRBV21-1|few|TRBJ1-5|-
TGTGCCAGCAGCAAAGGAGGACAGGAGGATAGCAATCAGCCCCAGCATTTT
CASSKGGQEDSNQPQHF
>TRBV5-4|-|TRBJ1-2|-
TGTGCCAGCAGCTTGCCAGGGGCGTGGTATGGCTACACCTTC
CASSLPGAWYGYTF
>TRBV10-3|-|TRBJ2-2|-
TGTGCCATCAGTGAGGGATGGGGCAGGGCAGTCGCGAACACCGGGGAGCTGTTTTTT
CAISEGWGRAVANTGELFF
>TRBV28|once|TRBJ2-2|-
TGTGCCAGCTCCCCAATGGAGGGGTACACCGGGGAGCTGTTTTTT
CASSPMEGYTGELFF
>TRBV27|-|TRBJ2-2|-
TGTGCCAGCAGTTTAAGGGGATCCGGGGAGCTGTTTTTT
CASSLRGSGELFF
>TRBV9|-|TRBJ2-1|TRBD2
TGTGCCAGCAGCGTAGTGGGGGGGGGCTCCTACAATGAGCAGTTCTTC
CASSVVGGGSYNEQFF
>TRBV5-1|few|TRBJ1-2|-
TGCGCCAGCAGCTTGGCCGGCAGGGGCCAGGATGGCTACACCTTC
CASSLAGRGQDGYTF
>TRBV28|few|TRBJ1-2|TRBD1
TGTGCCAGCAGCCCTGGTGGAGGGGGCGTCTATGGCTACACCTTC
CASSPGGGGVYGYTF
>TRBV30|few|TRBJ2-1|TRBD2
TGTGCCGGCAGGACTAGCGGGTTCTCCTACAATGAGCAGTTCTTC
CAGRTSGFSYNEQFF
>TRBV9|-|TRBJ2-5|TRBD2
TGTGCCAGCAGCGTAGCGGCTAGCGGGAGTAGGGAGACCCAGTACTTC
CASSVAASGSRETQYF
>TRBV2|-|TRBJ1-5|-
TGTGCCAGCAGTGATTCAAAATCGGGTTTAGGCAATCAGCCCCAGCATTTT
CASSDSKSGLGNQPQHF
>TRBV25-1|-|TRBJ2-7|-
TGTGCCAGCAGTGAAATTCGGGTGGTGAGCTTTCCTAGGCGGCAGTACTTC
CASSEIRVVSFPRRQYF
>TRBV5-1|-|TRBJ1-3|-
TGCGCCAGCAGCCGAACGGGGGGCGGTATCGGAAACACCATATATTTT
CASSRTGGGIGNTIYF
>TRBV2|once|TRBJ2-7|TRBD2
TGTGCCAGCAGTGATCTAGCGGGAAGGAGCTCCTACGAGCAGTACTTC
CASSDLAGRSSYEQYF
>TRBV7-9|-|TRBJ2-7|TRBD2
TGTGCCAGCAGCTCGGGACTAGCGGACTACGAGCAGTACTTC
CASSSGLADYEQYF
>TRBV30|-|TRBJ2-7|-
TGTGCCTGGTCCTACAGGGTGGGCGACGAGCAGTACTTC
CAWSYRVGDEQYF
>TRBV14|-|TRBJ1-2|TRBD1
TGTGCCAGCAGCCTTGGGACAGGGCTTGGCTACACCTTC
CASSLGTGLGYTF
>TRBV4-3|once|TRBJ1-1|TRBD1
TGCGCCAGCAGCCCCGGGACAGGGCCAGGGGAGGAAGCTTTCTTT
CASSPGTGPGEEAFF
>TRBV6-1|-|TRBJ2-1|-
TGTGCCAGCACCGAGGAGGGGGCGAGGGGTGAGCAGTTCTTC
CASTEEGARGEQFF
>TRBV7-8|-|TRBJ2-7|TRBD2
TGTGCCAGCAGCCGCGCCGGGACTAGCGACGAGCAGTACTTC
CASSRAGTSDEQYF
>TRBV11-2|-|TRBJ2-5|TRBD2
TGTGCCAGCAGCCCGGTGGGAGGAGCGGGACTCGCATGGGCCCAGTACTTC
CASSPVGGAGLAWAQYF
>TRBV2|-|TRBJ1-5|TRBD1
TGTGCCAGCAGAGGGACAGGGTTTAGCAATCAGCCCCAGCATTTT
CASRGTGFSNQPQHF
>TRBV30|few|TRBJ2-5|TRBD2
TGTGCCTGGAGCGCCGGACTAGCGGGGGATTCAGAGACCCAGTACTTC
CAWSAGLAGDSETQYF
>TRBV6-1|-|TRBJ2-1|TRBD2
TGTGCCAGCAGTGACCGGACTAGAGTCCTCTACAATGAGCAGTTCTTC
CASSDRTRVLYNEQFF